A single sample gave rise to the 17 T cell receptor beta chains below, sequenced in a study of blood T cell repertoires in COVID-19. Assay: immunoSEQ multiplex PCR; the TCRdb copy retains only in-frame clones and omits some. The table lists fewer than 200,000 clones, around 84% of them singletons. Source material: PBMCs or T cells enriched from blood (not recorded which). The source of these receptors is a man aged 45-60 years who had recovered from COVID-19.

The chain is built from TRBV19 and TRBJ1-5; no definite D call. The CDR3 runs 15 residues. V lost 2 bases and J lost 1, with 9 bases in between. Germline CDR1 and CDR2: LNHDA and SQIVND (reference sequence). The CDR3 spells CASSIPARSNQPQHF. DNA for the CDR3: TGTGCCAGTAGTATACCAGCCAGGAGCAATCAGCCCCAGCATTTT. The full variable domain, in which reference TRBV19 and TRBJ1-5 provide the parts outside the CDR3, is DGGITQSPKYLFRKEGQNVTLSCEQNLNHDAMYWYRQDPGQGLRLIYYSQIVNDFQKGDIAEGYSVSREKKESFPLTVTSAQKNPTAFYLCASSIPARSNQPQHFGDGTRLSIL.

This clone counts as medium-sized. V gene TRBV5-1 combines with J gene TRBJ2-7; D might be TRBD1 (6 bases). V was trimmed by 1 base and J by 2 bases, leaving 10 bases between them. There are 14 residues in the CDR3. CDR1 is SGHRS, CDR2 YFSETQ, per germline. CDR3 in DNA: TGCGCCAGCAGCTTGACGGGACAAGCCTACGAGCAGTACTTC. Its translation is CASSLTGQAYEQYF.

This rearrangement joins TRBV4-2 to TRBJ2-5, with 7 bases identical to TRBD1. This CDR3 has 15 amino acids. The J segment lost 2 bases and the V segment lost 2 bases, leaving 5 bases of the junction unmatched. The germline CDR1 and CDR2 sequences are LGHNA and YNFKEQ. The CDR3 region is CASSQNSGGQETQYF. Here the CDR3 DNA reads TGTGCCAGCAGCCAAAATTCAGGGGGTCAAGAGACCCAGTACTTC.

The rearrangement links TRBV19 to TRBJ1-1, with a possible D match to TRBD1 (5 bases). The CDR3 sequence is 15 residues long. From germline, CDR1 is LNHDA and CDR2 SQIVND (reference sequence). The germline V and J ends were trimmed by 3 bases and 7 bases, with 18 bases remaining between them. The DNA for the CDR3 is TGTGCCAGTAGTATGGGACTTAGACAGCTCAATGAAGCTTTCTTT. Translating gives CASSMGLRQLNEAFF.

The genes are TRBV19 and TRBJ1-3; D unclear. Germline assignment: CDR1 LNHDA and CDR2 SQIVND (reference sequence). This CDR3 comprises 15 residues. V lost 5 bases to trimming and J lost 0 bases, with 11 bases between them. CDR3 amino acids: CASSARDNSGNTIYF. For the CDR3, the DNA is TGTGCCAGTAGTGCCCGGGATAACTCTGGAAACACCATATATTTT.

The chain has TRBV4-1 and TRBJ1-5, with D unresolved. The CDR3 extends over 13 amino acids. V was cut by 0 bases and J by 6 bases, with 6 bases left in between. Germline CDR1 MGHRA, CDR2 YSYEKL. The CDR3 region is CASSQDSGQPQHF. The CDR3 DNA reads TGCGCCAGCAGCCAAGACTCCGGTCAGCCCCAGCATTTT.

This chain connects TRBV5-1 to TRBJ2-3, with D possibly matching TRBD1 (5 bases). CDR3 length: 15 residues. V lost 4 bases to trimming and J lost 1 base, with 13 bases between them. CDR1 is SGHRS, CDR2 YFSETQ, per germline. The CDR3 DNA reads TGCGCCAGCAGCGTGTCAGGCAGGGGCACAGATACGCAGTATTTT. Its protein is CASSVSGRGTDTQYF.

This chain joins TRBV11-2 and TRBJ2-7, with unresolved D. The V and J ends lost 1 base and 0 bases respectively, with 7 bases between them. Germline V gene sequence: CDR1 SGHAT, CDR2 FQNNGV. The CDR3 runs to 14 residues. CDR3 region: CASSLGGSSYEQYF. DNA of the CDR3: TGTGCCAGCAGCTTAGGAGGCAGCTCCTACGAGCAGTACTTC. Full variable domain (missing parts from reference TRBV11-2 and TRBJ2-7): EAGVAQSPRYKIIEKRQSVAFWCNPISGHATLYWYQQILGQGPKLLIQFQNNGVVDDSQLPKDRFSAERLKGVDSTLKIQPAKLEDSAVYLCASSLGGSSYEQYFGPGTRLTVT.

CDR3 residues: CASSQLAGQGYGYTF. The CDR3 DNA reads TGTGCCAGCAGCCAACTCGCCGGACAGGGGTATGGCTACACCTTC. V gene TRBV3-1 (or the pseudogene TRBV3-2) combines with J gene TRBJ1-2; 9 positions agree with TRBD1. CDR3 length: 15 residues. V was pared by 2 bases and J by 5 bases, with 6 bases of the junction left unmatched. Germline V gives CDR1 LGHDT, CDR2 YNNKEL (reference sequence).

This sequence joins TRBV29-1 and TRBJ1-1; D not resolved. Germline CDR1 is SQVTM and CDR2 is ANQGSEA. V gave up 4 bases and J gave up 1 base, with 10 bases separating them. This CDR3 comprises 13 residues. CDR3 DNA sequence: TGCAGCGTTGGCGGGAACAGGAACACTGAAGCTTTCTTT. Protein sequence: CSVGGNRNTEAFF.

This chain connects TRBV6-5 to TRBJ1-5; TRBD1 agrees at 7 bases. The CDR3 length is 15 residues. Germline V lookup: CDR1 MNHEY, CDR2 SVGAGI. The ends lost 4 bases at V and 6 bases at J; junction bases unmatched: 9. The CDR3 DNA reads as TGTGCCAGCAGTTCGGGCAGAGGGGGCGGTCAGCCCCAGCATTTT. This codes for CASSSGRGGGQPQHF.

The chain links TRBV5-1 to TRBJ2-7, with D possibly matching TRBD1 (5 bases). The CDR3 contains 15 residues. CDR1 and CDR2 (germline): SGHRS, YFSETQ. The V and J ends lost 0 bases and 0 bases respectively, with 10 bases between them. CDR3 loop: CASSLDGQHSYEQYF. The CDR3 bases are TGCGCCAGCAGCTTGGATGGACAACACTCCTACGAGCAGTACTTC.

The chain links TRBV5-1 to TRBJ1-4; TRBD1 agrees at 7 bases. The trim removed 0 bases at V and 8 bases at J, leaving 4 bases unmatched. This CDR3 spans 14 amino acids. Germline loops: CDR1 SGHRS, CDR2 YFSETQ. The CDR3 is CASSLGQGVEKLFF. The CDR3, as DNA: TGCGCCAGCAGCTTGGGGCAGGGGGTCGAAAAACTGTTTTTT.

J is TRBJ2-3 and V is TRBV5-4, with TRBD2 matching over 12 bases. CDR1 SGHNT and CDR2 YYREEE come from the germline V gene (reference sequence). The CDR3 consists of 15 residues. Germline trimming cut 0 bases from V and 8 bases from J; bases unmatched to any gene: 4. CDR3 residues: CASSLELAGGLTQYF. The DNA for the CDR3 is TGTGCCAGCAGCTTGGAACTAGCGGGGGGACTTACGCAGTATTTT.

CDR3: CASSQTTSGGYGANVLTF. The DNA of the CDR3 is TGTGCCAGCTCACAAACGACTAGCGGGGGTTATGGGGCCAACGTCCTGACTTTC. The chain couples TRBV18 to TRBJ2-6, with TRBD2 matching 12 bases. V dropped 4 bases and J dropped 3; count of bases not matched to a gene: 7. CDR1 and CDR2 (germline): KGHSH, LQKENI. This CDR3 has 18 residues.

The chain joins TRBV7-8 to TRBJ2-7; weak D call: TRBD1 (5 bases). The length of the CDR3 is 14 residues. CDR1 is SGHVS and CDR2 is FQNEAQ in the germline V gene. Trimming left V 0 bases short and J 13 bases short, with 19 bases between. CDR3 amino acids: CASSLAGGAPGRYF. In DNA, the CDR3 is TGTGCCAGCAGCTTAGCAGGTGGGGCCCCTGGTAGATACTTC.

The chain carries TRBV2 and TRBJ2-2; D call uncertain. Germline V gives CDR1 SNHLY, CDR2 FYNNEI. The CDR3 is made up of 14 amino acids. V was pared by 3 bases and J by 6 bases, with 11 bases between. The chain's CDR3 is CASSDPASPGELFF. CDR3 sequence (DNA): TGTGCCAGCAGTGATCCGGCTAGTCCCGGGGAGCTGTTTTTT.